Sequencing of this T cell receptor beta chain was carried out in a study of identical twins. Turning to this clonotype: Antigen specificity is unknown.

Study-level points and caveats: There were fewer insertions in abundant cord blood beta clonotypes, but memory repertoires showed no such pattern. Where out-of-frame alpha sequences were twin-shared, they showed excess low generation probability.

Trimming pared 2 bases from V and 4 bases from J, leaving 6 bases between. The CDR3 is made up of 12 amino acids. TCRdb passed the 5' RACE reads through MiXCR, listing each CDR3 protein once. The sample holds approximately 190,000 distinct CDR3 sequences, 15% seen once. This sample also belongs to another study, concerning T cells expressing NK-cell markers. That source notes: Several of the donors also had these clonotypes leading their CD3+CD56-NKG2C+ fraction.

The rearrangement links TRBV12-3 or TRBV12-4 to TRBJ2-7; D not resolved. Input material: CD8+ T cells sorted from blood. This clonotype was obtained from a young woman in good health. CDR3 in DNA: TGTGCCAGCAGTTTAAACGCGTACGAGCAGTACTTC. As protein: CASSLNAYEQYF.